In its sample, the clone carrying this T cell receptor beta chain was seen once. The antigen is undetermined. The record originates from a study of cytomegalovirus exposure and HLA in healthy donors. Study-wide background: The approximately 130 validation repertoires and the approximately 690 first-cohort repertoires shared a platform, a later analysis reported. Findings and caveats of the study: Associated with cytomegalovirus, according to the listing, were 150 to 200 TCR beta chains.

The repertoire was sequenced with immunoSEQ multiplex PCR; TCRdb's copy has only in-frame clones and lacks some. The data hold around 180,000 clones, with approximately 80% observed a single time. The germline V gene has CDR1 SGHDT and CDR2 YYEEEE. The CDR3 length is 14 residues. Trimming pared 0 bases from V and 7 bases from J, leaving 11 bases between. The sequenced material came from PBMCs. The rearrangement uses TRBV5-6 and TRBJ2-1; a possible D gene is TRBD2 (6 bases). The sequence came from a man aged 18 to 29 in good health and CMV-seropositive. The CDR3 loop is CASSLGLGENEQFF. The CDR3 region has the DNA TGTGCCAGCAGCTTGGGACTAGGGGAGAATGAGCAGTTCTTC.